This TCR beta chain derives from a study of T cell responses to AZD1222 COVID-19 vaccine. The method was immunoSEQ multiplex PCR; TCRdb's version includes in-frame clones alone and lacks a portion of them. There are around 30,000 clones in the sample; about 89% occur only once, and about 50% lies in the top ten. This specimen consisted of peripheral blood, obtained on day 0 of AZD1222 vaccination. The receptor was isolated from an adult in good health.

Here the CDR3 DNA reads TGTGCCAGCAGCCCCCCGACAGGGGCTGGGGTCAATGAGCAGTTCTTC. Encoded protein: CASSPPTGAGVNEQFF. This chain connects TRBV5-8 to TRBJ2-1; 8 bases line up with TRBD1. This CDR3 has 16 amino acids. Germline V gene lookup returns CDR1 SGHTS and CDR2 YDEGEE. V lost 4 bases and J lost 6; bases outside the gene matches: 12.